Below are 27 T cell receptor beta chains sequenced from a single sample in a study of Tregs in tolerant kidney transplant recipients. The method was immunoSEQ multiplex PCR; TCRdb's version includes in-frame clones alone and lacks a portion of them. There are more than 60,000 clones in the sample; 70% to 90% occur only once, and 0.39% lies in the top ten. The sample consisted of CD4+ T cells from blood, taken before the transplant. The receptors stem from a human donor who received a combined kidney and bone marrow transplant.

This rearrangement joins TRBV28 to TRBJ2-5; 7 positions match TRBD2. The ends lost 3 bases at V and 5 bases at J; junction bases unmatched: 9. Germline V gene data show CDR1 as MDHEN and CDR2 as SYDVKM. CDR3 length: 15 amino acids. The CDR3 nucleotides read TGTGCCAGCAGTTTGGGGGGGACCCGGTGGGAGACCCAGTACTTC. It encodes CASSLGGTRWETQYF.

This chain joins TRBV28 and TRBJ1-1; TRBD1 agrees at 7 bases. The CDR3 contains 13 residues. Germline CDR1 reads MDHEN; CDR2 reads SYDVKM. V trimming: 7 bases; J trimming: 13 bases; junction bases outside the gene matches: 15. The DNA for the CDR3 is TGTGCCAGCACGGATGCAGGGGGGAAATGGGATTTCTTT. Translation gives CASTDAGGKWDFF. The full variable domain, completed using reference TRBV28 and TRBJ1-1, is DVKVTQSSRYLVKRTGEKVFLECVQDMDHENMFWYRQDPGLGLRLIYFSYDVKMKEKGDIPEGYSVSREKKERFSLILESASTNQTSMYLCASTDAGGKWDFFGQGTRLTVV.

This clone was detected only a few times. The chain joins TRBV4-3 to TRBJ2-1; 9 bases are a match to TRBD1. The V gene's germline CDR1 is LGHNA and CDR2 YSLEER. V lost 4 bases and J lost 13; bases outside the gene matches: 8. CDR3 size: 13 residues. Here the CDR3 reads CASSRTTTGGQFF. The CDR3 nucleotides read TGCGCCAGCAGCCGGACCACGACAGGGGGACAGTTCTTC.

The genes are TRBV7-2 and TRBJ2-1; D possibly corresponds to TRBD2 (7 bases). The V gene's germline CDR1 is SGHTA and CDR2 FQGNSA. The CDR3 runs 15 residues. Trimming removed 5 bases at V and 8 bases at J, with 19 bases between. Here the CDR3 reads CASSPIRGGGDEQFF. Written as DNA, the CDR3 is TGTGCCAGCAGCCCTATTCGAGGGGGGGGCGATGAGCAGTTCTTC. The full variable domain, in which reference TRBV7-2 and TRBJ2-1 provide the parts outside the CDR3, is GAGVSQSPSNKVTEKGKDVELRCDPISGHTALYWYRQSLGQGLEFLIYFQGNSAPDKSGLPSDRFSAERTGGSVSTLTIQRTQQEDSAVYLCASSPIRGGGDEQFFGPGTRLTVL.

The rearrangement uses TRBV2 and TRBJ2-2, with 8 bases aligning to TRBD2. The CDR3 runs 16 residues. Germline V lookup: CDR1 SNHLY, CDR2 FYNNEI. V trimming: 6 bases; J trimming: 0 bases; junction bases outside the gene matches: 6. The CDR3 here is CASRAFSGANTGELFF. DNA for the CDR3: TGTGCCAGCAGGGCTTTTAGCGGGGCGAACACCGGGGAGCTGTTTTTT.

V and J are TRBV5-3 and TRBJ1-5, with 9 bases fitting TRBD1. TRBV5-3 is placed among ORFs of uncertain function. The CDR3 consists of 15 residues. The ends lost 3 bases at V and 7 bases at J; junction bases unmatched: 8. CDR3 in amino acids: CARSWGTGSGQPQHF. In DNA, the CDR3 is TGTGCCAGAAGCTGGGGGACAGGGTCCGGCCAGCCCCAGCATTTT.

DNA of the CDR3: TGTGCCAGCAGCTCAGGGGCCTACTATGGCTACACCTTC. It encodes CASSSGAYYGYTF. This rearrangement joins TRBV7-2 to TRBJ1-2; D is perhaps TRBD1 (6 bases). The CDR3 has 13 residues. Germline CDR1 is SGHTA and CDR2 is FQGNSA. V was cut by 4 bases and J by 3 bases, with 9 bases left in between.

V and J are TRBV7-9 and TRBJ2-3, with TRBD2 matching 8 bases. V lost 3 bases to trimming and J lost 0 bases; unmatched junction nucleotides: 2. The CDR3 length is 15 residues. CDR1 and CDR2 from the germline V gene are SEHNR and FQNEAQ (reference sequence). CDR3 nucleotides: TGTGCCAGCAGCTTTAGCGGGACTAGCACAGATACGCAGTATTTT. Its translation: CASSFSGTSTDTQYF.

The rearrangement uses TRBV30 and TRBJ2-5, with TRBD2 matching over 8 bases. V was clipped by 8 bases and J by 2 bases; unmatched bases: 7. Germline V gene sequence: CDR1 GTSNPN, CDR2 SVGIG (reference sequence). The length of the CDR3 is 13 residues. Written as DNA, the CDR3 is TGTGCCCGGACGGTAGCGGGGCAAGAGACCCAGTACTTC. Translation: CARTVAGQETQYF. Filled out from reference TRBV30 and TRBJ2-5, the complete variable domain reads SQTIHQWPATLVQPVGSPLSLECTVEGTSNPNLYWYRQAAGRGLQLLFYSVGIGQISSEVPQNLSASRPQDRQFILSSKKLLLSDSGFYLCARTVAGQETQYFGPGTRLLVL.

This chain uses TRBV5-5 with TRBJ1-1; the D gene is possibly TRBD1 (5 bases). V was trimmed by 2 bases and J by 1 base, leaving 6 bases between them. Germline CDR1 is SGHKS and CDR2 is YYEKEE (reference sequence). The CDR3 sequence is 13 residues long. The CDR3 spells CASSFDRNTEAFF. The CDR3 region has the DNA TGTGCCAGCAGCTTTGACAGGAACACTGAAGCTTTCTTT.

The CDR3 DNA is TGTGCCAGCAGCCAGGGGGGAAGCTCCTACAATGAGCAGTTCTTC. It encodes CASSQGGSSYNEQFF. This chain joins TRBV6-5 and TRBJ2-1; the D gene is possibly TRBD1 (7 bases). V shed 6 bases and J shed 0 bases, with 12 bases lying between them. The CDR3 loop spans 15 amino acids. The V gene's germline CDR1 is MNHEY and CDR2 SVGAGI.

The chain carries TRBV28 and TRBJ2-1; 9 bases match TRBD2. This CDR3 has 17 residues. V dropped 7 bases and J dropped 0; count of bases not matched to a gene: 10. From germline, CDR1 is MDHEN and CDR2 SYDVKM. The chain's CDR3 is CASTSSGSHSSYNEQFF. The CDR3 bases are TGTGCCAGCACCAGTAGCGGGAGCCATAGCTCCTACAATGAGCAGTTCTTC.

The chain joins TRBV29-1 to TRBJ2-7; 10 bases are a match to TRBD1. Unmatched junction bases numbered 9, after V lost 4 bases and J lost 9 bases. The germline V gene encodes CDR1 SQVTM and CDR2 ANQGSEA. The CDR3 loop spans 13 amino acids. The CDR3 nucleotides read TGCAGCGTTGGGATAGACAGGGGGCCGGTGCAGTACTTC. Protein product: CSVGIDRGPVQYF.

The chain employs TRBV2 and TRBJ2-5; D is unclear. Trimming pared 8 bases from V and 0 bases from J, leaving 10 bases between. Germline lookup yields CDR1 SNHLY and CDR2 FYNNEI. The CDR3 totals 13 residues. This CDR3 is CASYLEYQETQYF. CDR3 DNA: TGTGCCAGCTACCTAGAGTACCAAGAGACCCAGTACTTC.

The chain joins TRBV6-5 to TRBJ2-3; the match to TRBD1 covers 9 bases. The CDR3 length is 14 residues. Germline CDR1 is MNHEY and CDR2 is SVGAGI. The J segment lost 3 bases and the V segment lost 7 bases, leaving 5 bases of the junction unmatched. The CDR3 bases are TGTGCCAGCACCTCGGGACAGGGAACAGATACGCAGTATTTT. This sequence encodes CASTSGQGTDTQYF.

This chain links TRBV5-5 with TRBJ2-7; D remains unclear. The CDR3 spans 13 residues. CDR1 is SGHKS and CDR2 is YYEKEE in the germline V gene (reference sequence). The V gene lost 5 bases and the J gene lost 1 base, with 10 bases spanning the gap. CDR3 sequence: CASSLDRSYEQYF. In nucleotides, the CDR3 is TGTGCCAGCAGTCTAGACCGATCCTACGAGCAGTACTTC.

The V and J genes are TRBV2 and TRBJ1-5; perhaps TRBD1 as D (5 bases). From germline, CDR1 is SNHLY and CDR2 FYNNEI. This CDR3 spans 15 amino acids. Trimming took 6 bases from V and 0 from J, leaving 12 bases between them. The CDR3 spells CASRGEDYSNQPQHF. The CDR3 DNA reads TGTGCCAGCAGGGGGGAGGACTATAGCAATCAGCCCCAGCATTTT.

The chain employs TRBV5-1 and TRBJ2-1, with TRBD2 identical over 9 bases. CDR1 and CDR2 (germline): SGHRS, YFSETQ. Trimming took 1 base from V and 8 from J; bases not matched to a gene: 7. The CDR3 length is 15 residues. DNA for the CDR3: TGCGCCAGCAGCTTGTTAGCGGGAGCCGGATATGAGCAGTTCTTC. Protein: CASSLLAGAGYEQFF.

V is TRBV5-4 and J is TRBJ2-2, with 8 bases identical to TRBD1. With V trimmed by 2 bases and J by 7 bases, 7 bases remained unmatched. The CDR3 is 15 residues long. Germline assignment: CDR1 SGHNT and CDR2 YYREEE (reference sequence). CDR3 DNA: TGTGCCAGCAGCTTAATGACAGGGGCCGACGGGGAGCTGTTTTTT. This encodes CASSLMTGADGELFF.

V and J are TRBV5-1 and TRBJ2-3, with D unresolved. Trimming left V 0 bases short and J 5 bases short, with 7 bases between. Germline CDR1 reads SGHRS; CDR2 reads YFSETQ. The CDR3 has 13 amino acids. The CDR3 here is CASSLGDEDTQYF. Written as DNA, the CDR3 is TGCGCCAGCAGCTTGGGAGATGAAGATACGCAGTATTTT.

The gene calls are TRBV30 and TRBJ2-1; 7 positions agree with TRBD2. V dropped 2 bases and J dropped 2; count of bases not matched to a gene: 18. CDR3 length equals 19 residues. Germline V gene data show CDR1 as GTSNPN and CDR2 as SVGIG (reference sequence). CDR3 DNA: TGTGCCTGGAGTTACTTGTTATTGGCTAGCGGCCCGACCTACAATGAGCAGTTCTTC. It codes for CAWSYLLLASGPTYNEQFF.

This clone was seen a handful of times. This rearrangement joins TRBV27 to TRBJ2-7; 13 bases line up with TRBD2. The CDR3 contains 19 residues. V shed 6 bases, J shed 4 bases, and the junction held 18 bases outside the gene matches. The germline V gene has CDR1 MNHEY and CDR2 SMNVEV (reference sequence). Written as DNA, the CDR3 is TGTGCCAGCAGCCTAGGGACTAGCGGGATTCAGGGACCTAGGTACGAGCAGTACTTC. Translating gives CASSLGTSGIQGPRYEQYF.

The chain links TRBV29-1 to TRBJ1-1; perhaps TRBD1 as D (6 bases). The V gene lost 4 bases and the J gene lost 5 bases, with 14 bases spanning the gap. This CDR3 has 13 residues. Germline V CDR1 and CDR2: SQVTM, ANQGSEA. CDR3 sequence (DNA): TGCAGCGTTGCCAGGGACACCGCAACTGAAGCTTTCTTT. Its protein product is CSVARDTATEAFF. Full variable domain (outside the CDR3, taken from reference TRBV29-1 and TRBJ1-1): SAVISQKPSRDICQRGTSLTIQCQVDSQVTMMFWYRQQPGQSLTLIATANQGSEATYESGFVIDKFPISRPNLTFSTLTVSNMSPEDSSIYLCSVARDTATEAFFGQGTRLTVV.

This chain joins TRBV7-9 and TRBJ2-3; D is possibly TRBD1 (5 bases). The CDR3 sequence is 17 residues long. Germline values: CDR1 SEHNR, CDR2 FQNEAQ (reference sequence). V lost 1 base and J lost 0, with 14 bases in between. In DNA, the CDR3 is TGTGCCAGCAGCTTAGAGTTACAGGTTCTCAGCACAGATACGCAGTATTTT. This gives the protein CASSLELQVLSTDTQYF.

This sequence joins TRBV2 and TRBJ1-2; 12 nucleotides match TRBD1. The CDR3 contains 15 residues. The germline V gene encodes CDR1 SNHLY and CDR2 FYNNEI. V dropped 8 bases and J dropped 7; count of bases not matched to a gene: 11. The CDR3 bases are TGTGCCAGCGGGGACAGGGGGCTAGGTAGTGGTGGCTACACCTTC. Translating gives CASGDRGLGSGGYTF.

The V call is TRBV9, the J call TRBJ2-7; 9 bases line up with TRBD2. This CDR3 has 14 amino acids. CDR1 and CDR2 (germline): SGDLS, YYNGEE. With 0 bases clipped from V and 2 bases from J, the junction kept 0 bases outside the gene matches. CDR3 nucleotide sequence: TGTGCCAGCAGCGTAGTAGCGGGGGCCTACGAGCAGTACTTC. Residues: CASSVVAGAYEQYF.

This rearrangement joins TRBV2 to TRBJ2-1; 9 bases line up with TRBD2. The germline V gene has CDR1 SNHLY and CDR2 FYNNEI. This CDR3 spans 17 amino acids. With 5 bases clipped from V and 5 bases from J, the junction kept 13 bases outside the gene matches. DNA for the CDR3: TGTGCCAGCAGTCCATGGGGGCCTAGCGGGATCAACAATGAGCAGTTCTTC. Residues: CASSPWGPSGINNEQFF.